The present T cell receptor (beta chain) was sequenced within a study of blood T cell repertoires in COVID-19. Across the whole study: Sample material is recorded as cDNA or gDNA derived from T cells, B-cell-depleted T cells, or PBMCs.

V gave up 5 bases and J gave up 2 bases; unmatched junction bases: 11. Germline V gives CDR1 LNHDA, CDR2 SQIVND (reference sequence). This CDR3 spans 17 amino acids. Here immunoSEQ multiplex PCR was the method, and the copy in TCRdb shows in-frame clones only, minus some. The repertoire consists of about 150,000 clones, with approximately 92% occurring once and the leading ten covering roughly 15%. This receptor was taken from a woman in her forties with acute or convalescent COVID-19. The J gene is TRBJ2-7, the V gene TRBV19; 11 bases align to TRBD2. Input material: peripheral blood. The CDR3 region is CASSDLPSSGRTYEQYF. CDR3 in DNA: TGTGCCAGTAGTGACCTGCCTTCTAGCGGGAGGACCTACGAGCAGTACTTC.